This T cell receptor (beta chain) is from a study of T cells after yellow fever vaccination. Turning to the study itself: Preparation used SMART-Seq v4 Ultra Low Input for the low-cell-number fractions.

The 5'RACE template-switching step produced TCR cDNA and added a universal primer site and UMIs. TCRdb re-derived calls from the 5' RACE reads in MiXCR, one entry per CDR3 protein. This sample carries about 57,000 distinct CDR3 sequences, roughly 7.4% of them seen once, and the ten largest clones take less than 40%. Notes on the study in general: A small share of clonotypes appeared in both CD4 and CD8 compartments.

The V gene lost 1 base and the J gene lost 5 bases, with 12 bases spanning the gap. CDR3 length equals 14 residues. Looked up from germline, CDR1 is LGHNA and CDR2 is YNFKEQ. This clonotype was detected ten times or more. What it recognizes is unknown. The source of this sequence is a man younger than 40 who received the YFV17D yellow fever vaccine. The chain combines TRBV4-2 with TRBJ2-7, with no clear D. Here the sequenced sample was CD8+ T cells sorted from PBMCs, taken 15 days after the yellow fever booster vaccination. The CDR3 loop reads CASSQGVGEDEQYF. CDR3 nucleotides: TGTGCCAGCAGCCAAGGCGTGGGTGAGGACGAGCAGTACTTC.